A selection of T cell receptor beta chains follows, all from one sample in a study of blood T cell repertoires in COVID-19. Repertoires were generated with immunoSEQ multiplex PCR, while TCRdb's copy carries only in-frame clones and drops some. The sample carries more than 250,000 clones, about nine tenths recorded once. Specimen: peripheral blood. The source of these receptors is a man aged 45 to 65 with active or convalescent COVID-19. CDR3s include the opening cysteine and the closing phenylalanine or tryptophan. D genes are given only for firm matches. Only part of the rows carry a size: once, few, many, or a class if the clone is expanded.

TRBV7-8	TRBJ1-3	TRBD1	few	CASSLANRGSGNTIYF	TGTGCCAGCAGCTTGGCCAACAGGGGCTCTGGAAACACCATATATTTT
TRBV18	TRBJ1-1	.	.	CASSRIMGGNTEAFF	TGTGCCAGCTCACGCATCATGGGGGGTAACACTGAAGCTTTCTTT
TRBV19	TRBJ2-5	TRBD2	.	CASERGAGETQYF	TGTGCCAGTGAGCGGGGGGCAGGGGAGACCCAGTACTTC
TRBV7-3	TRBJ2-1	.	.	CASSLNYGEQFF	TGTGCCAGCAGCTTAAATTACGGTGAGCAGTTCTTC
TRBV5-1	TRBJ2-5	.	.	CASSFQPGQETQYF	TGCGCCAGCAGCTTCCAACCGGGCCAAGAGACCCAGTACTTC
TRBV13	TRBJ1-2	TRBD1	few	CASSWTGGTGYTF	TGTGCCAGCAGCTGGACAGGGGGGACTGGCTACACCTTC
TRBV2	TRBJ1-1	.	.	CASIRRHLNTEAFF	TGTGCCAGCATCCGTCGACACTTGAACACTGAAGCTTTCTTT
TRBV7-2	TRBJ1-1	.	few	CASSLGHLNTEAFF	TGTGCCAGCAGCTTAGGACACCTGAACACTGAAGCTTTCTTT
TRBV2	TRBJ1-5	.	once	CASSWGGGPNQPQHF	TGTGCCAGCTCCTGGGGGGGCGGCCCCAATCAGCCCCAGCATTTT
TRBV28	TRBJ2-3	.	.	CASSGGTGTSVTDTQYF	TGTGCCAGCAGCGGGGGGACAGGGACTAGCGTCACAGATACGCAGTATTTT
TRBV6-2/TRBV6-3	TRBJ2-7	TRBD2	.	CASSYSTSGGSYEQYF	TGTGCCAGCAGTTACTCGACTAGCGGGGGCTCCTACGAGCAGTACTTC
TRBV25-1	TRBJ1-3	.	.	CASSEYRPGHHSGNTIYF	TGTGCCAGCAGTGAATACAGACCGGGACACCACTCTGGAAACACCATATATTTT
TRBV29-1	TRBJ1-2	.	.	CSAKQDWDYGYTF	TGCAGCGCCAAACAGGATTGGGACTATGGCTACACCTTC